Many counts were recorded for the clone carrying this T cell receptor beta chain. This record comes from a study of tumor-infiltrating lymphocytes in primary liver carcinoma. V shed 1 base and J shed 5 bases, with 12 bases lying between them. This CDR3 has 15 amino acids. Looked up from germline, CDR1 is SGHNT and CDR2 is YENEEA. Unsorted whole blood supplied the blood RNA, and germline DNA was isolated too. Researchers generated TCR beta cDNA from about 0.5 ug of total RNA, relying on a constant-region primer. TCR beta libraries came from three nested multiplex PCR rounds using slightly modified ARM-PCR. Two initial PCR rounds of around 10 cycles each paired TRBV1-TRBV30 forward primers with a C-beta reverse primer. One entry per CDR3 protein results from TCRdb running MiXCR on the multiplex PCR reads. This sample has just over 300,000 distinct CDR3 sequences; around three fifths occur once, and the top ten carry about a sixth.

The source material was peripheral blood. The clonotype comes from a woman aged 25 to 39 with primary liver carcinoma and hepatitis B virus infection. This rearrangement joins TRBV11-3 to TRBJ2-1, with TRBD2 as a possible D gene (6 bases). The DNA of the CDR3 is TGTGCCAGCAGCTTAGTGGGCGGGGTCCACAATGAGCAGTTCTTC. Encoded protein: CASSLVGGVHNEQFF.